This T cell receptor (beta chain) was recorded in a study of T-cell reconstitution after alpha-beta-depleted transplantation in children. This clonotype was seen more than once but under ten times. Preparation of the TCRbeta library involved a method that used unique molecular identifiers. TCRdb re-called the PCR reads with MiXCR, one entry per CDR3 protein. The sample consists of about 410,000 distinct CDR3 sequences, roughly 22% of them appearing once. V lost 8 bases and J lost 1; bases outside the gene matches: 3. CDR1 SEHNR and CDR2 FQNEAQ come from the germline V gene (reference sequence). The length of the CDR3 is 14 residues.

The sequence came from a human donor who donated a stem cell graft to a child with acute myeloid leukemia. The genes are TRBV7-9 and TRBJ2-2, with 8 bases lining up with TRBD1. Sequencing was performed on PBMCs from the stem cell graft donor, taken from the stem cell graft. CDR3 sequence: CASHRGKNTGELFF. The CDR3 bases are TGTGCCAGCCACAGGGGGAAGAACACCGGGGAGCTGTTTTTT.